This passage covers 31 T cell receptor beta chains from one sample sequenced in a study of T cells after posttransplantation cyclophosphamide listed by TCRdb under 2016. Receptors were amplified or captured by the immunoSEQ multiplex PCR assay. TCRdb's version of the immuneACCESS table is confined to in-frame rearrangements and falls short of the full clone set. An unresolved V gene accounts for under half of the shortfall where checked; the remainder is of unknown origin. In this sample the table shows 47,000 or so clones, approximately 90% of which occur a single time. Around 3.2% of the sample lies in the top ten. The sample consisted of PBMCs. Receptors originate from a woman in her 50s in good health and a related stem cell transplant donor.

This chain connects TRBV5-1 to TRBJ2-1; TRBD1 matches at 10 bases. The germline V gene has CDR1 SGHRS and CDR2 YFSETQ. This CDR3 has 14 residues. With 4 bases clipped from V and 8 bases from J, the junction kept 6 bases outside the gene matches. CDR3: CASSGGTGVDEQFF. Written as DNA, the CDR3 is TGCGCCAGCAGCGGTGGGACAGGGGTCGATGAGCAGTTCTTC.

V is TRBV5-1 and J is TRBJ2-3; 7 bases align to TRBD2. J gave up 0 bases and V 1 base, and 2 bases lay outside the gene matches. Germline V gene lookup returns CDR1 SGHRS and CDR2 YFSETQ. The CDR3 is 15 residues long. CDR3 loop: CASSLLGGSTDTQYF. The CDR3 DNA reads as TGCGCCAGCAGCTTGCTCGGGGGGAGCACAGATACGCAGTATTTT.

Comment on this clone: A junction end diverges from the germline sequence, so it may reflect a read error. This chain uses TRBV18 with TRBJ1-4; TRBD1 might be the D (6 bases). The CDR3 contains 15 residues. CDR1 is KGHSH, CDR2 LQKENI, per germline. The CDR3 nucleotides are TGTGCCCGCTCACTGGGGCCAGGGGTCGGTGAAAAACTGTTTTTT. It yields the protein CARSLGPGVGEKLFF.

V gene TRBV15 combines with J gene TRBJ2-4, with D possibly being TRBD1 (6 bases). This CDR3 region has 15 residues. CDR1 is LNHNV, CDR2 YYDKDF, per germline (reference sequence). V gave up 3 bases and J gave up 4 bases, with 13 bases separating them. Here the CDR3 DNA reads TGTGCCACCAGCAGCACGCCGGGACAAAAAAACATTCAGTACTTC. It codes for CATSSTPGQKNIQYF.

The chain employs TRBV6-1 and TRBJ1-2; no firm D call. This CDR3 is built from 14 residues. V was trimmed by 4 bases and J by 2 bases, leaving 11 bases between them. From germline, CDR1 is MNHNS and CDR2 SASEGT. The CDR3 is CASSVTDKNYGYTF. DNA for the CDR3: TGTGCCAGCAGTGTCACAGACAAGAACTATGGCTACACCTTC.

This chain connects TRBV28 to TRBJ2-2; TRBD1 matches at 9 bases. The germline V gene encodes CDR1 MDHEN and CDR2 SYDVKM. The CDR3 has 15 amino acids. The V segment lost 5 bases and the J segment 3 bases; nucleotides outside the gene matches: 4. The CDR3 coding sequence is TGTGCCAGCAGTCCGGACAGGGGTGACACCGGGGAGCTGTTTTTT. This gives the protein CASSPDRGDTGELFF.

The rearrangement joins TRBV6-5 to TRBJ2-5, with TRBD1 matching 11 bases. From germline, CDR1 is MNHEY and CDR2 SVGAGI. J gave up 7 bases and V 6 bases, and 4 bases lay outside the gene matches. This CDR3 comprises 13 residues. The CDR3 DNA is TGTGCCAGCAGAAAGGGACAGGGGGGGACCCAGTACTTC. It codes for CASRKGQGGTQYF.

The chain has TRBV4-1 and TRBJ1-1; TRBD1 is a possible D gene (5 bases). Germline V gene sequence: CDR1 MGHRA, CDR2 YSYEKL. CDR3 length: 16 amino acids. V was pared by 1 base and J by 1 base, with 13 bases between. The CDR3 DNA is TGCGCCAGCAGCCAAGTAAAGGCGCAGGGGAACACTGAAGCTTTCTTT. It is translated as CASSQVKAQGNTEAFF.

As DNA, the CDR3 is TGCGCCAGCAGCCAAACCACGACGGCAGGGTTTCGAGCTAACTATGGCTACACCTTC. It specifies CASSQTTTAGFRANYGYTF. J is TRBJ1-2 and V is TRBV4-1; weak D call: TRBD1 (5 bases). Germline CDR1 MGHRA, CDR2 YSYEKL. The CDR3 length is 19 residues. V was pared by 2 bases and J by 0 bases, with 22 bases between.

This chain joins TRBV6-4 and TRBJ2-3; the match to TRBD1 covers 7 bases. Germline V gene lookup returns CDR1 MRHNA and CDR2 SNTAGT. With V trimmed by 4 bases and J by 0 bases, 7 bases remained unmatched. The CDR3 extends over 16 amino acids. The CDR3 region is CASSVRAGGSTDTQYF. DNA of the CDR3: TGTGCCAGCAGTGTAAGGGCAGGGGGAAGCACAGATACGCAGTATTTT.

This clone was counted only a few times. V is TRBV5-1 and J is TRBJ1-5, with 7 bases lining up with TRBD1. Germline V lookup: CDR1 SGHRS, CDR2 YFSETQ. The junction had 7 bases not matched to a gene; V was cut back by 4 bases and J by 3 bases. The CDR3 spans 15 residues. The CDR3, as DNA: TGCGCCAGCAGCCCATCGACAGGGTACAATCAGCCCCAGCATTTT. Its protein is CASSPSTGYNQPQHF.

J is TRBJ2-5 and V is TRBV11-2, with D possibly being TRBD2 (6 bases). This CDR3 has 15 amino acids. Per the germline V gene, CDR1 is SGHAT and CDR2 is FQNNGV. V was shortened by 6 bases and J by 0 bases, with 14 bases between the two germline ends. The CDR3 loop reads CASRPTGGDQETQYF. For the CDR3, the DNA is TGTGCCAGCAGACCAACAGGAGGGGACCAAGAGACCCAGTACTTC.

This chain uses TRBV5-1 with TRBJ2-3; 12 bases line up with TRBD2. The CDR3 spans 17 residues. The V gene end was trimmed by 3 bases and the J gene end by 4 bases; junction bases not matched to a gene: 9. CDR1 SGHRS and CDR2 YFSETQ come from the germline V gene. CDR3 sequence reads: CASSSLLAGGAADTQYF. CDR3 coding DNA: TGCGCCAGCAGCTCATTGCTAGCGGGGGGGGCGGCAGATACGCAGTATTTT.

V is TRBV9 and J is TRBJ1-1, with 8 bases lining up with TRBD1. The ends lost 3 bases at V and 6 bases at J; junction bases unmatched: 1. The CDR3 extends over 12 amino acids. CDR1 SGDLS and CDR2 YYNGEE come from the germline V gene. CDR3 in DNA: TGTGCCAGCAGCGGACAGGGGTCTGAAGCTTTCTTT. Its translation: CASSGQGSEAFF.

This chain joins TRBV20-1 and TRBJ1-5, with D possibly matching TRBD1 (5 bases). In germline, CDR1 is DFQATT, CDR2 SNEGSKA (reference sequence). Trimming removed 3 bases from V and 8 bases from J, with 8 bases in between. CDR3 length equals 11 residues. CDR3 in DNA: TGCAGTGCTAGGGGGGGGGAGCCCCAGCATTTT. It specifies CSARGGEPQHF.

The chain uses TRBV6-1 and TRBJ1-5; D might be TRBD1 (5 bases). Trimming shortened V by 5 bases and J by 0 bases, and 8 bases separated the two germline ends. The germline CDR1 and CDR2 sequences are MNHNS and SASEGT. This CDR3 has 14 residues. CDR3 loop: CASSSTGSNQPQHF. The CDR3 DNA follows: TGTGCCAGCAGTTCCACAGGTAGCAATCAGCCCCAGCATTTT.

The rearrangement joins TRBV5-1 to TRBJ1-3; no definite D call. Germline V lookup: CDR1 SGHRS, CDR2 YFSETQ. The CDR3 covers 13 residues. The V end was cut by 2 bases, the J end by 0 bases, with 3 bases between. CDR3 in DNA: TGCGCCAGCAGCTTCGGCTCTGGAAACACCATATATTTT. This encodes CASSFGSGNTIYF.

The chain links TRBV27 to TRBJ1-6; 8 nucleotides line up with TRBD1. This CDR3 has 15 residues. V shed 2 bases and J 5 bases; nucleotides not matched to a gene: 2. Per the germline V gene, CDR1 is MNHEY and CDR2 is SMNVEV (reference sequence). The CDR3 spells CASSLGQGNNSPLHF. DNA of the CDR3: TGTGCCAGCAGTTTAGGACAGGGAAATAATTCACCCCTCCACTTT.

V usage is TRBV19 and J usage is TRBJ1-5, with no clear D. V shed 5 bases and J shed 7 bases, with 12 bases lying between them. Germline assignment: CDR1 LNHDA and CDR2 SQIVND (reference sequence). The CDR3 loop spans 13 amino acids. The CDR3 loop is CASSFSGNQPQHF. CDR3 nucleotide sequence: TGTGCCAGTAGTTTTTCCGGGAACCAGCCCCAGCATTTT.

This sequence joins TRBV5-4 and TRBJ2-5; 8 bases fit TRBD2. Germline trimming cut 4 bases from V and 5 bases from J; bases unmatched to any gene: 13. Looked up from germline, CDR1 is SGHNT and CDR2 is YYREEE (reference sequence). CDR3 size: 16 residues. The CDR3 is CASSVISGGPGETQYF. The CDR3 coding sequence is TGTGCCAGCAGCGTGATCTCGGGGGGGCCGGGGGAGACCCAGTACTTC. The variable domain in full, completed from reference TRBV5-4 and TRBJ2-5, reads ETGVTQSPTHLIKTRGQQVTLRCSSQSGHNTVSWYQQALGQGPQFIFQYYREEENGRGNFPPRFSGLQFPNYSSELNVNALELDDSALYLCASSVISGGPGETQYFGPGTRLLVL.

The chain joins TRBV11-2 to TRBJ2-5; possible D gene TRBD2, 6 bases. V shed 3 bases and J shed 5 bases, with 16 bases lying between them. CDR1 and CDR2 (germline): SGHAT, FQNNGV. The CDR3 length is 15 residues. The CDR3: CASSFMGLATETQYF. DNA for the CDR3: TGTGCCAGCAGCTTTATGGGGCTAGCGACGGAGACCCAGTACTTC.

This chain connects TRBV5-1 to TRBJ1-2; D possibly corresponds to TRBD1 (6 bases). Germline CDR1 reads SGHRS; CDR2 reads YFSETQ. The V and J ends lost 3 bases and 6 bases respectively, with 18 bases between them. The CDR3 is 15 amino acids. CDR3 loop: CASSSRGGQGHGYTF. CDR3 nucleotide sequence: TGCGCCAGCAGCTCCCGGGGGGGGCAGGGCCATGGCTACACCTTC.

The chain links TRBV7-8 to TRBJ2-7; D is ambiguous. Germline V gene sequence: CDR1 SGHVS, CDR2 FQNEAQ. The CDR3 runs to 13 residues. Deletions cut 6 bases from V and 2 bases from J, with 11 bases between. CDR3: CASSREFTYEQYF. The DNA for the CDR3 is TGTGCCAGCAGTCGCGAGTTCACCTACGAGCAGTACTTC.

This sequence joins TRBV18 and TRBJ1-1; 8 bases are shared with TRBD1. V lost 4 bases to trimming and J lost 1 base; unmatched junction nucleotides: 5. Looked up from germline, CDR1 is KGHSH and CDR2 is LQKENI. CDR3 length equals 15 residues. The CDR3, as DNA: TGTGCCAGCTCACATGGACAGGGAAGGAACACTGAAGCTTTCTTT. It yields the protein CASSHGQGRNTEAFF.

This clone was counted between two and nine times. The rearrangement joins TRBV10-3 to TRBJ1-1; possibly TRBD1 for D (6 bases). This CDR3 is 15 amino acids long. From germline, CDR1 is ENHRY and CDR2 SYGVKD. V lost 3 bases and J 0 bases, leaving 11 bases between the germline ends. Written as DNA, the CDR3 is TGTGCCATCAGTGAACAGGGAATAATGAACACTGAAGCTTTCTTT. Translated: CAISEQGIMNTEAFF.

This clone showed up just a few times. V usage is TRBV4-2 and J usage is TRBJ2-3; D ambiguous. The germline gives CDR1 LGHNA, CDR2 YNFKEQ. The CDR3 runs to 15 residues. Trimming took off 3 bases at V and 0 bases at J, with 10 bases between the two ends. This CDR3 is CASSQGLGSTDTQYF. In DNA, the CDR3 is TGTGCCAGCAGCCAGGGCCTGGGTAGCACAGATACGCAGTATTTT.

In the case of this clone: This specimen includes other DNA sequences encoding the same CDR3. This chain links TRBV4-1 with TRBJ2-1; tentative D call: TRBD2 (6 bases). This CDR3 has 15 residues. V lost 0 bases and J lost 4, with 10 bases in between. Germline V lookup: CDR1 MGHRA, CDR2 YSYEKL. The CDR3 spells CASSQERERYNEQFF. DNA for the CDR3: TGCGCCAGCAGCCAAGAGCGGGAACGTTACAATGAGCAGTTCTTC.

The rearrangement uses TRBV11-3 and TRBJ2-1, with 7 bases matching TRBD1. With V trimmed by 5 bases and J by 8 bases, 6 bases remained unmatched. The CDR3 is made up of 13 amino acids. Per germline, CDR1 SGHNT and CDR2 YENEEA. The CDR3 here is CASSTSTGDEQFF. The CDR3 DNA follows: TGTGCCAGCAGCACCTCTACAGGGGATGAGCAGTTCTTC.

The count of this clone is one. This rearrangement joins TRBV4-2 to TRBJ2-2; weak D call: TRBD2 (5 bases). Germline assignment: CDR1 LGHNA and CDR2 YNFKEQ. Trimming removed 4 bases at V and 7 bases at J, with 7 bases between. This CDR3 comprises 12 residues. The CDR3 spells CASSRENGELFF. The CDR3 DNA is TGTGCCAGCAGCCGGGAGAACGGGGAGCTGTTTTTT.

This clone was counted a single time. The chain links TRBV5-4 to TRBJ2-3, with a possible D match to TRBD1 (6 bases). The CDR3 runs 16 residues. Germline CDR1 is SGHNT and CDR2 is YYREEE (reference sequence). V shed 4 bases and J shed 4 bases, with 19 bases lying between them. CDR3 region: CASSHWDKEGPDTQYF. In nucleotides, the CDR3 is TGTGCCAGCAGCCACTGGGACAAAGAGGGGCCAGATACGCAGTATTTT.

The rearrangement links TRBV28 to TRBJ2-1; D unclear. In germline, CDR1 is MDHEN, CDR2 SYDVKM. Between the trimmed V and J ends, which lost 2 bases and 8 bases, there was a span of 7 bases. The CDR3 covers 12 residues. In DNA form, the CDR3 reads TGTGCCAGCAGTTTAGTTTACTATGAGCAGTTCTTC. It encodes CASSLVYYEQFF. Full variable domain (rest looked up from reference TRBV28 and TRBJ2-1): DVKVTQSSRYLVKRTGEKVFLECVQDMDHENMFWYRQDPGLGLRLIYFSYDVKMKEKGDIPEGYSVSREKKERFSLILESASTNQTSMYLCASSLVYYEQFFGPGTRLTVL.